Below, one T cell receptor (beta chain) is given with its context. Its antigen is currently unknown. Some clones are missing from TCRdb's copy, which holds only in-frame ones; the method was immunoSEQ multiplex PCR. Counted here are 8,000 to 9,500 clones, roughly four fifths occurring once; the ten biggest clones make up around 5%. This record comes from a study of T cell repertoires in ileal Crohn's disease. Study conclusions and caveats: Sorted CD8 T cells held more high-frequency clones than CD4. Compared with non-smokers, active smokers at surgery showed more clonal expansions.

Included were adult ileal or ileocolonic Crohn's patients indicated for ileocolonic resection. This CDR3 is 15 amino acids long. Trimming removed 8 bases from V and 6 bases from J, with 23 bases in between. Material: ileal tissue. The rearrangement links TRBV5-3 to TRBJ1-2, with D maybe TRBD1 (6 bases). TRBV5-3 is classed as an ORF, of uncertain function. The clonotype originates from an adult with Crohn's disease. CDR3 amino acids: CASSRGAANLDGYTF. CDR3 bases: TGTGCCAGCAGCCGGGGGGCGGCCAACCTTGATGGCTACACCTTC.